This TCR beta chain was identified during a study of PD-L1 blockade in urothelial cancer. This CDR3 contains 14 residues. V shed 11 bases and J shed 0 bases, with 13 bases lying between them. Germline values: CDR1 ENHRY, CDR2 SYGVKD. The method was immunoSEQ multiplex PCR; TCRdb's version includes in-frame clones alone and lacks a portion of them. The sample has 68,000 or so clones, 81% seen once; the top ten hold around 5.7%. Regarding time point: pretreatment peripheral blood. The study enrolled patients with locally advanced or metastatic urothelial carcinoma. The chain is built from TRBV10-3 and TRBJ1-4, with unresolved D. The sample was PBMCs, taken around atezolizumab (anti-PD-L1) treatment. This TCR was sampled from a man between 70 and 80 years old with urothelial cancer. As DNA, the CDR3 is TGTGCCTCGTCTCAGGAGGCAACTAATGAAAAACTGTTTTTT. Translating gives CASSQEATNEKLFF.